This TCR beta chain is from a study of blood T cell repertoires in COVID-19. Study-wide background: The analysed material was cDNA or gDNA that came from T cells, B-cell-depleted T cells, or PBMCs.

The data were produced by immunoSEQ multiplex PCR, yet TCRdb's version contains in-frame clones alone and is incomplete. The data contain some 290,000 clones, roughly 86% of them singletons. The germline CDR1 and CDR2 sequences are GTSNPN and SVGIG (reference sequence). With 2 bases removed from V and 10 bases from J, the gap between germline ends came to 8 bases. The CDR3 extends over 11 amino acids. The chain uses TRBV30 and TRBJ1-4; D gene ambiguous. The receptor's source is a woman aged 30 to 39 with COVID-19, enrolled during active disease. The sample taken for sequencing was peripheral blood. The CDR3 spells CAWSLEGKLFF. Written as DNA, the CDR3 is TGTGCCTGGAGTTTGGAGGGAAAACTGTTTTTT.